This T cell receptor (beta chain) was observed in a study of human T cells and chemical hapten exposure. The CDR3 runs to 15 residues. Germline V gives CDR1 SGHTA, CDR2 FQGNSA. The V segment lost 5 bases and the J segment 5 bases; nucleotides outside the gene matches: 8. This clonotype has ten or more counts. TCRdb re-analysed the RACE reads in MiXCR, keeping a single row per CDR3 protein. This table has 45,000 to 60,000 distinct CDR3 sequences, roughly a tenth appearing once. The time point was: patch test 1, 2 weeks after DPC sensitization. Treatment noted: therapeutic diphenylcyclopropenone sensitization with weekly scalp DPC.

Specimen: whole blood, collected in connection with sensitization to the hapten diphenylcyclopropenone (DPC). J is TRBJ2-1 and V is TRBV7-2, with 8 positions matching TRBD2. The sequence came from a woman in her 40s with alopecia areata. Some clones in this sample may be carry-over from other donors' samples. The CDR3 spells CASSPWRGVHNEQFF. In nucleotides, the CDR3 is TGTGCCAGCAGCCCTTGGCGGGGGGTCCACAATGAGCAGTTCTTC.